The 21 T cell receptor beta chains below come from one sample, sequenced in a study of brain T cells in children with intractable seizures. Using immunoSEQ multiplex PCR, the repertoire was profiled, and TCRdb retains in-frame clones only, with some absent. Of around 80,000 clones detected, more than 75% appear once; the ten largest clones hold around 25%. The material was peripheral blood, obtained at surgery. Every receptor here comes from a girl aged 2 to 9 with Rasmussen encephalitis and intractable seizures.

This clone has a single count. The genes are TRBV30 and TRBJ1-2, with D unclear. This CDR3 is built from 12 residues. CDR1 is GTSNPN and CDR2 is SVGIG in the germline V gene (reference sequence). Trimming pared 7 bases from V and 2 bases from J, leaving 11 bases between. Here the CDR3 DNA reads TGTGCCTCTAGGACGGAGAACTATGGCTACACCTTC. Translation gives CASRTENYGYTF.

This chain joins TRBV7-6 and TRBJ2-2, with D tentatively TRBD1 (5 bases). The CDR3 spans 15 residues. V was clipped by 3 bases and J by 5 bases, with 13 bases between them. CDR1 is SGHVS, CDR2 FNYEAQ, per germline. The CDR3 protein is CASSLHRRQTGELFF. Written as DNA, the CDR3 is TGTGCCAGCAGCTTGCACCGTCGACAGACCGGGGAGCTGTTTTTT.

This clone was seen once. This sequence joins TRBV28 and TRBJ2-5; tentatively, D is TRBD2 (5 bases). The V gene lost 6 bases and the J gene lost 4 bases, with 12 bases spanning the gap. This CDR3 contains 13 residues. The germline V gene has CDR1 MDHEN and CDR2 SYDVKM. The CDR3 sequence is CASRGYEGETQYF. The DNA for the CDR3 is TGTGCCAGCAGGGGATATGAGGGAGAGACCCAGTACTTC.

This chain uses TRBV18 with TRBJ1-4; no clear D. The CDR3 has 14 amino acids. Germline V gene lookup returns CDR1 KGHSH and CDR2 LQKENI. With 3 bases removed from V and 8 bases from J, the gap between germline ends came to 13 bases. CDR3 nucleotide sequence: TGTGCCAGCTCACCCTGGCAGGAGGGCGAAAAACTGTTTTTT. This encodes CASSPWQEGEKLFF.

The rearrangement uses TRBV4-1 and TRBJ2-1, with D tentatively TRBD2 (6 bases). Germline V gene lookup returns CDR1 MGHRA and CDR2 YSYEKL. The ends were cut back, 0 bases at V and 0 bases at J, with 15 bases in the middle. The CDR3 length is 18 residues. Here the CDR3 reads CASSQDRVAGSSYNEQFF. In DNA, the CDR3 is TGCGCCAGCAGCCAAGATCGCGTTGCGGGAAGCTCCTACAATGAGCAGTTCTTC.

The gene calls are TRBV3-1 (or the pseudogene TRBV3-2) and TRBJ2-7, with TRBD2 identical over 7 bases. With 3 bases clipped from V and 0 bases from J, the junction kept 8 bases outside the gene matches. This CDR3 is built from 16 residues. Germline values: CDR1 LGHDT, CDR2 YNNKEL (reference sequence). CDR3 residues: CASSQGGGLSSYEQYF. CDR3 bases: TGTGCCAGCAGCCAGGGGGGAGGGCTGAGCTCCTACGAGCAGTACTTC.

In DNA, the CDR3 is TGTGCCAGCAGCGGTCGACTACACAGCTCCTACAATGAGCAGTTCTTC. Translating it yields CASSGRLHSSYNEQFF. The chain uses TRBV9 and TRBJ2-1; possibly TRBD2 for D (5 bases). Trimming removed 3 bases from V and 0 bases from J, with 13 bases in between. Germline V gene data show CDR1 as SGDLS and CDR2 as YYNGEE. The CDR3 extends over 16 amino acids. Combining the CDR3 with reference TRBV9 and TRBJ2-1 gives the whole variable domain DSGVTQTPKHLITATGQRVTLRCSPRSGDLSVYWYQQSLDQGLQFLIQYYNGEERAKGNILERFSAQQFPDLHSELNLSSLELGDSALYFCASSGRLHSSYNEQFFGPGTRLTVL.

The chain uses TRBV11-3 and TRBJ2-5; 7 bases map to TRBD1. The V gene end was trimmed by 5 bases and the J gene end by 4 bases; junction bases not matched to a gene: 13. The germline CDR1 and CDR2 sequences are SGHNT and YENEEA. CDR3 length: 16 residues. CDR3 sequence reads: CASSPLDRTARETQYF. Written as DNA, the CDR3 is TGTGCCAGCAGCCCCTTGGACAGGACTGCGAGAGAGACCCAGTACTTC. Combining the CDR3 with reference TRBV11-3 and TRBJ2-5 gives the whole variable domain EAGVVQSPRYKIIEKKQPVAFWCNPISGHNTLYWYLQNLGQGPELLIRYENEEAVDDSQLPKDRFSAERLKGVDSTLKIQPAELGDSAVYLCASSPLDRTARETQYFGPGTRLLVL.

The CDR3 sequence is CASSWDIGTPNEQFF. Here the CDR3 DNA reads TGCGCCAGCAGCTGGGACATCGGGACTCCCAATGAGCAGTTCTTC. The rearrangement joins TRBV5-1 to TRBJ2-1; tentatively, D is TRBD1 or TRBD2 (6 bases each). This CDR3 has 15 residues. CDR1 is SGHRS, CDR2 YFSETQ, per germline. V was shortened by 3 bases and J by 6 bases, with 16 bases between the two germline ends.

The V and J genes are TRBV6-1 and TRBJ2-2; TRBD2 might be the D (5 bases). The CDR3 covers 15 residues. Germline V gives CDR1 MNHNS, CDR2 SASEGT. Trimming removed 0 bases at V and 6 bases at J, with 11 bases between. The CDR3 nucleotides are TGTGCCAGCAGTGAAGCGCGAGGAGGAGCCGGGGAGCTGTTTTTT. Translation: CASSEARGGAGELFF.

This chain joins TRBV27 and TRBJ2-5; D might be TRBD2 (5 bases). Germline V lookup: CDR1 MNHEY, CDR2 SMNVEV (reference sequence). Trimming took 4 bases from V and 2 from J, leaving 14 bases between them. The CDR3 length is 15 residues. The chain's CDR3 is CASSSGLGAQETQYF. The CDR3 coding sequence is TGTGCCAGCAGTTCCGGACTCGGCGCTCAAGAGACCCAGTACTTC.

The rearrangement joins TRBV29-1 to TRBJ1-5; tentatively, D is TRBD1 (6 bases). The CDR3 totals 13 residues. The germline V gene encodes CDR1 SQVTM and CDR2 ANQGSEA. Trimming cost V 4 bases and J 7 bases, with 14 bases left between them. For the CDR3, the DNA is TGCAGCGTTGGGCAGGGGCTTCAACAGCCCCAGCATTTT. Translated, it gives CSVGQGLQQPQHF.

This chain links TRBV4-1 with TRBJ2-7; D might be TRBD2 (6 bases). The CDR3 runs to 16 residues. Germline V gene data show CDR1 as MGHRA and CDR2 as YSYEKL. V was pared by 4 bases and J by 1 base, with 17 bases between. The CDR3 DNA follows: TGCGCCAGCAGCCCACGCTGGGGTAGCGGATCCTACGAGCAGTACTTC. Protein product: CASSPRWGSGSYEQYF.

The V call is TRBV7-2, the J call TRBJ2-5, with TRBD2 identical over 8 bases. The V gene end was trimmed by 2 bases and the J gene end by 5 bases; junction bases not matched to a gene: 7. Germline CDR1 reads SGHTA; CDR2 reads FQGNSA. The CDR3 extends over 15 amino acids. CDR3 bases: TGTGCCAGCAGCTTACGATCGGGGGGGTGGGAGACCCAGTACTTC. This sequence encodes CASSLRSGGWETQYF.

This chain links TRBV30 with TRBJ1-6; no clear D. This CDR3 spans 13 amino acids. V was trimmed by 5 bases and J by 7 bases, leaving 12 bases between them. The germline CDR1 and CDR2 sequences are GTSNPN and SVGIG (reference sequence). This CDR3 is CAWGVTLNSPLHF. Here the CDR3 DNA reads TGTGCCTGGGGAGTAACTTTAAATTCACCCCTCCACTTT. The variable domain in full, with the rest retrieved from reference TRBV30 and TRBJ1-6, is SQTIHQWPATLVQPVGSPLSLECTVEGTSNPNLYWYRQAAGRGLQLLFYSVGIGQISSEVPQNLSASRPQDRQFILSSKKLLLSDSGFYLCAWGVTLNSPLHFGNGTRLTVT.

The chain has TRBV3-1 (or the pseudogene TRBV3-2) and TRBJ2-1; D remains unclear. The CDR3 contains 12 residues. Deletions cut 3 bases from V and 5 bases from J, with 5 bases between. CDR1 is LGHDT and CDR2 is YNNKEL in the germline V gene (reference sequence). The CDR3 coding sequence is TGTGCCAGCAGCCATCAGAACAATGAGCAGTTCTTC. Translated: CASSHQNNEQFF.

The genes are TRBV7-9 and TRBJ1-3; no clear D gene. The germline V gene encodes CDR1 SEHNR and CDR2 FQNEAQ (reference sequence). The CDR3 covers 15 residues. Trimming took 6 bases from V and 0 from J, leaving 12 bases between them. The chain's CDR3 is CASSPAGFSGNTIYF. CDR3 in DNA: TGTGCCAGCAGTCCAGCAGGTTTCTCTGGAAACACCATATATTTT. Supplemented by reference TRBV7-9 and TRBJ1-3, the full variable domain reads DTGVSQNPRHKITKRGQNVTFRCDPISEHNRLYWYRQTLGQGPEFLTYFQNEAQLEKSRLLSDRFSAERPKGSFSTLEIQRTEQGDSAMYLCASSPAGFSGNTIYFGEGSWLTVV.

This chain links TRBV30 with TRBJ2-1, with 8 bases lining up with TRBD2. Germline CDR1 reads GTSNPN; CDR2 reads SVGIG (reference sequence). The junction had 6 bases not matched to a gene; V was cut back by 0 bases and J by 2 bases. This CDR3 is 16 amino acids long. The CDR3 sequence: CAWSVSGVITYNEQFF. The DNA for the CDR3 is TGTGCCTGGAGTGTTAGCGGGGTAATCACCTACAATGAGCAGTTCTTC.

This chain links TRBV28 with TRBJ2-7; tentatively, D is TRBD2 (5 bases). Trimming removed 3 bases at V and 5 bases at J, with 17 bases between. CDR1 is MDHEN, CDR2 SYDVKM, per germline. The CDR3 has 15 residues. CDR3 in amino acids: CASSFLGRGVNEQYF. The CDR3 DNA is TGTGCCAGCAGTTTCCTAGGACGGGGTGTCAACGAGCAGTACTTC.

The chain is built from TRBV2 and TRBJ2-1; 9 bases are a match to TRBD2. V dropped 11 bases and J dropped 6; count of bases not matched to a gene: 11. The CDR3 covers 14 residues. Germline CDR1 SNHLY, CDR2 FYNNEI. CDR3 sequence (DNA): TGTGCCGGTTTAGCGGGAGCCGTTACCAATGAGCAGTTCTTC. Translating it yields CAGLAGAVTNEQFF.

The chain couples TRBV6-1 to TRBJ2-3; 8 positions match TRBD2. The CDR3 is 16 amino acids. CDR1 MNHNS and CDR2 SASEGT come from the germline V gene. After removal of 4 bases from V and 3 bases from J, the junction contained 9 bases not matched to a gene. The CDR3 here is CASSARTGGGTDTQYF. The CDR3 region has the DNA TGTGCCAGCAGTGCGAGGACGGGAGGGGGGACAGATACGCAGTATTTT.